The source of this TCR beta chain is a study of OX40 agonist ivuxolimab in advanced cancers. The CDR3 length is 15 residues. From germline, CDR1 is MDHEN and CDR2 SYDVKM. V lost 5 bases, J lost 7 bases, and 14 bases stayed unmatched. The protocol was immunoSEQ multiplex PCR, while the TCRdb copy is restricted to in-frame clones and leaves out a portion. Among 50,000 to 65,000 clones listed, 70% to 90% were seen once. This chain joins TRBV28 and TRBJ2-7; 7 bases line up with TRBD2. Material: CD4+ or CD8+ T cells sorted from blood, obtained in a trial of the OX40 agonist ivuxolimab. This TCR was recovered from an adult with an advanced solid tumor such as melanoma, head and neck, liver or kidney cancer. The CDR3 here is CASSAPGLQKSEQYF. The CDR3 DNA follows: TGTGCCAGCAGTGCACCGGGACTACAAAAAAGTGAGCAGTACTTC.